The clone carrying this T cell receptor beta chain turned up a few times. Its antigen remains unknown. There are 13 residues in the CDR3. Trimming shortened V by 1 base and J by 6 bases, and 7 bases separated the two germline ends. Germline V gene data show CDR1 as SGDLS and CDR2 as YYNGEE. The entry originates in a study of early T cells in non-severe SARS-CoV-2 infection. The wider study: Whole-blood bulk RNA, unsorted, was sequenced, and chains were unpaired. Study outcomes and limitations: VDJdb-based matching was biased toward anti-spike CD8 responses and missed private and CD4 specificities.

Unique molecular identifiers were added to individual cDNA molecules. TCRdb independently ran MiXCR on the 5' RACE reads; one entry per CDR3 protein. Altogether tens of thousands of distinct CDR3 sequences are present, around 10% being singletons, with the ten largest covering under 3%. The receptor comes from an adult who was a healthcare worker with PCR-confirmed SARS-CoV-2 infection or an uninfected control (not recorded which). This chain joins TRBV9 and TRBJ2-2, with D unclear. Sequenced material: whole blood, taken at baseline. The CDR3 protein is CASSVLVAGELFF. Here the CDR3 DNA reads TGTGCCAGCAGCGTACTTGTCGCCGGGGAGCTGTTTTTT.